This T cell receptor beta chain was identified during a study of radiation and T cells in renal cell carcinoma. The study, taken as a whole, reports: From baseline, blood top tumor clonotypes peaked at 2 weeks post-radiation.

Time point indicated: baseline pretreatment blood. Treatment specified: 15 Gy SBRT to primary tumor, nephrectomy 4 weeks later. In the case of this clone: Its antigen remains unknown.

Some clones are missing from TCRdb's copy, which holds only in-frame ones; the method was immunoSEQ multiplex PCR. The sample records approximately 22,000 clones, more than 75% being singletons. This specimen consisted of blood, obtained from a patient whose treatment included radiotherapy and nephrectomy. This receptor was obtained from a man in his 60s with renal cell carcinoma.

CDR3 amino acids: CASSQVGQGFTEAFF. The CDR3 nucleotides are TGCGCCAGCAGCCAAGTCGGTCAGGGGTTCACTGAAGCTTTCTTT. The chain links TRBV4-3 to TRBJ1-1; a possible D gene is TRBD1 (6 bases). Germline loops: CDR1 LGHNA, CDR2 YSLEER. The V gene lost 1 base and the J gene lost 4 bases, with 13 bases spanning the gap. This CDR3 spans 15 amino acids.